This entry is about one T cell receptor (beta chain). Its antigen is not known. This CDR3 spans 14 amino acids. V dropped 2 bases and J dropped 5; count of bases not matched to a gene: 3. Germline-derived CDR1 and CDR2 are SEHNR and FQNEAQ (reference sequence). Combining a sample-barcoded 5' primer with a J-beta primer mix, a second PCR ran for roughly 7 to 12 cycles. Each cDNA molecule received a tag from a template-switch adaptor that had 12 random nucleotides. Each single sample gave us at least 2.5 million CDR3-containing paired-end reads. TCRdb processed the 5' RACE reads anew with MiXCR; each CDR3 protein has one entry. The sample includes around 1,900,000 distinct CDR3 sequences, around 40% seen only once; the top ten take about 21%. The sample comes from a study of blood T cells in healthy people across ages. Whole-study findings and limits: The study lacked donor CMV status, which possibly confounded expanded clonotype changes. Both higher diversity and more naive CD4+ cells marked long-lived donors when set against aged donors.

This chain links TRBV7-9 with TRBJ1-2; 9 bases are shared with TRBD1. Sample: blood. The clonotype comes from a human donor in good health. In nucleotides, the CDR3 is TGTGCCAGCAGCTTAACACAGGGGGCATATGGCTACACCTTC. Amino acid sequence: CASSLTQGAYGYTF.